This T cell receptor beta chain derives from a study of identical twins. The CDR3 contains 13 residues. V was shortened by 7 bases and J by 2 bases, with 12 bases between the two germline ends. Each CDR3 protein gets one entry after TCRdb re-called the 5' RACE reads with MiXCR. This table has around 340,000 distinct CDR3 sequences, approximately 9.1% appearing once. This clonotype occurred many times. Sequenced material: naive T cells sorted from blood. This clonotype was sampled from a woman aged 45-60 years in good health. The gene calls are TRBV12-3 or TRBV12-4 and TRBJ2-7, with D perhaps matching TRBD1 or TRBD2 (6 bases each). This CDR3 reads CASTRDKTYEQYF. For the CDR3, the DNA is TGTGCCAGCACGCGGGACAAAACCTACGAGCAGTACTTC.